One sample yielded the 23 T cell receptor beta chains listed below, sequenced in a study of human T cells and chemical hapten exposure. The sample's time point: patch test 2, 6 weeks after DPC sensitization. Treatment specified: therapeutic diphenylcyclopropenone sensitization with weekly scalp DPC. One entry per CDR3 protein, called by TCRdb with MiXCR from the RACE reads. The sample contains about 110,000 distinct CDR3 sequences, roughly a tenth of which appear only once. The sample consisted of whole blood, taken in connection with sensitization to the hapten diphenylcyclopropenone (DPC). These TCRs come from a woman aged 35 to 49 with alopecia areata. Some clones in this sample may be carry-over from other donors' samples.

V is TRBV4-3 and J is TRBJ2-7; TRBD1 agrees at 9 bases. Germline V gene data show CDR1 as LGHNA and CDR2 as YSLEER. This CDR3 has 15 residues. V dropped 3 bases and J dropped 4; count of bases not matched to a gene: 7. The CDR3 protein is CASSHSQGALYEQYF. DNA of the CDR3: TGCGCCAGCAGCCACTCACAGGGGGCGTTGTACGAGCAGTACTTC.

At least ten counts were recorded for this clonotype. V usage is TRBV10-3 and J usage is TRBJ1-2; D not certain. The CDR3 runs 13 residues. Per germline, CDR1 ENHRY and CDR2 SYGVKD. Trimming took off 5 bases at V and 8 bases at J, with 15 bases between the two ends. The CDR3 is CAISLGDPGGYTF. In nucleotides, the CDR3 is TGTGCCATCAGTCTCGGGGATCCGGGAGGCTACACCTTC.

This clonotype has just a few counts. This sequence joins TRBV4-3 and TRBJ1-2; unclear D gene. The CDR3 extends over 13 amino acids. The V end lost 0 bases, the J end lost 3 bases, and 5 bases lay between the germline ends. Germline CDR1 and CDR2: LGHNA and YSLEER. The CDR3 DNA reads TGCGCCAGCAGCCAAGAGTTATACTATGGCTACACCTTC. Translating gives CASSQELYYGYTF.

This clonotype was found many times. The rearrangement joins TRBV7-2 to TRBJ2-4; tentative D call: TRBD2 (6 bases). CDR3 size: 19 residues. Deletions cut 3 bases from V and 0 bases from J, with 21 bases between. Germline CDR1 and CDR2: SGHTA and FQGNSA. The CDR3 coding sequence is TGTGCCAGCAGCTTTTTAGCGGTGGGCTCTGACTTAGCCAAAAACATTCAGTACTTC. This gives the protein CASSFLAVGSDLAKNIQYF.

Only a few counts were recorded for this clonotype. This sequence joins TRBV7-2 and TRBJ2-6, with D possibly TRBD1 on 6 matching bases. Looked up from germline, CDR1 is SGHTA and CDR2 is FQGNSA. V dropped 3 bases and J dropped 0 bases, with 15 bases sitting between them. CDR3 size: 18 residues. The CDR3 DNA sequence: TGTGCCAGCAGCTTTCTGACAGGCCAGAGCTCTGGGGCCAACGTCCTGACTTTC. Protein sequence: CASSFLTGQSSGANVLTF.

Only a few counts were recorded for this clonotype. The chain carries TRBV7-3 and TRBJ1-2, with 7 bases fitting TRBD1. V lost 6 bases to trimming and J lost 3 bases; unmatched junction nucleotides: 10. In germline, CDR1 is SGHTA, CDR2 FQGTGA. This CDR3 region has 15 residues. CDR3 sequence (DNA): TGTGCCAGCAGTCCACAGGGGTCCCTTGACTATGGCTACACCTTC. Translating it yields CASSPQGSLDYGYTF. Drawing the rest from reference TRBV7-3 and TRBJ1-2, the complete variable domain is GAGVSQTPSNKVTEKGKYVELRCDPISGHTALYWYRQSLGQGPEFLIYFQGTGAADDSGLPNDRFFAVRPEGSVSTLKIQRTERGDSAVYLCASSPQGSLDYGYTFGSGTRLTVV.

This chain uses TRBV28 with TRBJ2-1, with 12 positions matching TRBD2. Per the germline V gene, CDR1 is MDHEN and CDR2 is SYDVKM. The CDR3 contains 15 residues. V lost 4 bases and J lost 7; bases outside the gene matches: 5. DNA for the CDR3: TGTGCCAGCAGTTCTTCCGGACTAGCGGGGAATGAGCAGTTCTTC. Translating it yields CASSSSGLAGNEQFF.

There are a few counts of this clonotype. The V and J genes are TRBV7-6 and TRBJ1-1; TRBD1 might be the D (5 bases). CDR1 and CDR2 (germline): SGHVS, FNYEAQ. V was clipped by 4 bases and J by 4 bases, with 13 bases between them. The CDR3 is 14 amino acids. In DNA form, the CDR3 reads TGTGCCAGCAGCTCGGGACCGAGCGGCACTGAAGCTTTCTTT. Translated: CASSSGPSGTEAFF.

This clonotype appeared many times. The chain carries TRBV20-1 and TRBJ1-4; the D gene is possibly TRBD1 (6 bases). The CDR3 is 16 amino acids. The germline V gene encodes CDR1 DFQATT and CDR2 SNEGSKA (reference sequence). V shed 6 bases and J shed 4 bases, with 21 bases lying between them. The CDR3 DNA reads as TGCAGTGCCGCCTACGGGGGCGGCAGTGTTAATGAAAAACTGTTTTTT. Translation gives CSAAYGGGSVNEKLFF.

This clonotype was detected only a few times. The J gene is TRBJ2-7, the V gene TRBV4-1; TRBD2 is a possible D gene (5 bases). Deletions cut 0 bases from V and 0 bases from J, with 12 bases between. The germline V gene encodes CDR1 MGHRA and CDR2 YSYEKL. CDR3 length equals 16 residues. The CDR3 coding sequence is TGCGCCAGCAGCCAAGAGGGCAGCGGAAGCTCCTACGAGCAGTACTTC. It encodes CASSQEGSGSSYEQYF.

This clonotype has a handful of counts. This chain connects TRBV4-1 to TRBJ1-3, with D hard to call. Germline lookup yields CDR1 MGHRA and CDR2 YSYEKL. V was clipped by 3 bases and J by 2 bases, with 8 bases between them. The CDR3 runs 14 residues. The DNA for the CDR3 is TGCGCCAGCAGCCACCCCCCGGCTGGAAACACCATATATTTT. Its protein is CASSHPPAGNTIYF.

This clonotype has just one count. This sequence joins TRBV7-6 and TRBJ2-3, with 9 bases lining up with TRBD2. This CDR3 has 16 residues. The germline V gene has CDR1 SGHVS and CDR2 FNYEAQ. With V trimmed by 5 bases and J by 6 bases, 12 bases remained unmatched. CDR3 in amino acids: CASSLGLAGARDTQYF. Written as DNA, the CDR3 is TGTGCCAGCAGCCTAGGGTTAGCGGGGGCAAGGGATACGCAGTATTTT.

This clonotype was recorded many times. This chain connects TRBV24-1 to TRBJ2-2, with D possibly TRBD1 on 6 matching bases. Germline loops: CDR1 KGHDR, CDR2 SFDVKD. Trimming shortened V by 1 base and J by 3 bases, and 8 bases separated the two germline ends. The length of the CDR3 is 15 residues. The CDR3 DNA reads as TGTGCCACCAGTGATTTCCCAGGGGACACCGGGGAGCTGTTTTTT. Its translation is CATSDFPGDTGELFF.

This rearrangement joins TRBV6-2 or TRBV6-3 to TRBJ1-5; 9 positions agree with TRBD1. This CDR3 is 17 amino acids long. J lost 0 bases, V lost 2 bases, and 5 bases had no gene match. Germline V gene lookup returns CDR1 MNHEY and CDR2 SVGEGT. CDR3 in amino acids: CASSYPGQGSSNQPQHF. The CDR3 DNA reads as TGTGCCAGCAGTTACCCCGGACAGGGGAGTAGCAATCAGCCCCAGCATTTT.

This clonotype has ten or more counts. J is TRBJ2-3 and V is TRBV7-2; no firm D call. The V and J ends lost 7 bases and 1 base respectively, with 12 bases between them. The CDR3 contains 14 residues. The germline V gene has CDR1 SGHTA and CDR2 FQGNSA. The CDR3 sequence is CASNDRRRTDTQYF. In nucleotides, the CDR3 is TGTGCCAGCAATGATCGGCGTCGCACAGATACGCAGTATTTT. Drawing the rest from reference TRBV7-2 and TRBJ2-3, the complete variable domain is GAGVSQSPSNKVTEKGKDVELRCDPISGHTALYWYRQSLGQGLEFLIYFQGNSAPDKSGLPSDRFSAERTGGSVSTLTIQRTQQEDSAVYLCASNDRRRTDTQYFGPGTRLTVL.

The chain has TRBV2 and TRBJ2-3; 11 bases are shared with TRBD1. Germline CDR1 SNHLY, CDR2 FYNNEI. V shed 3 bases, J shed 4 bases, and the junction held 3 bases outside the gene matches. This CDR3 region has 15 residues. This CDR3 is CASSDAGQGADTQYF. For the CDR3, the DNA is TGTGCCAGCAGTGATGCGGGACAGGGGGCAGATACGCAGTATTTT. The entire variable domain, with the rest obtained from reference TRBV2 and TRBJ2-3, is as follows: EPEVTQTPSHQVTQMGQEVILRCVPISNHLYFYWYRQILGQKVEFLVSFYNNEISEKSEIFDDQFSVERPDGSNFTLKIRSTKLEDSAMYFCASSDAGQGADTQYFGPGTRLTVL.

Details on this clonotype: No conserved phenylalanine or tryptophan ends this CDR3, so it is likely a read error. The chain joins TRBV27 to TRBJ2-1; 8 bases are a match to TRBD2. The CDR3 spans 13 residues. J lost 9 bases, V lost 3 bases, and 4 bases had no gene match. The germline V gene has CDR1 MNHEY and CDR2 SMNVEV (reference sequence). CDR3 in amino acids: CASSFVAGSEQFY. As DNA, the CDR3 is TGTGCCAGCAGTTTTGTAGCGGGAAGTGAGCAGTTCTAC.

This clonotype occurred many times. This chain joins TRBV7-2 and TRBJ2-1; D may be TRBD2 (7 bases). Germline CDR1 and CDR2: SGHTA and FQGNSA. Trimming removed 4 bases from V and 5 bases from J, with 18 bases in between. The CDR3 length is 16 residues. This CDR3 is CASSSTRGGGNNEQFF. In DNA, the CDR3 is TGTGCCAGCAGCTCTACTAGAGGGGGGGGAAACAATGAGCAGTTCTTC.

This clonotype was observed at least ten times. The chain recombines TRBV7-3 with TRBJ2-1; maybe TRBD2 (6 bases). The CDR3 is 17 amino acids. Germline-derived CDR1 and CDR2 are SGHTA and FQGTGA. The V and J ends lost 2 bases and 2 bases respectively, with 16 bases between them. The CDR3 DNA sequence: TGTGCCAGCAGCTTATATTCCATGGGGGGACCCTACAATGAGCAGTTCTTC. This codes for CASSLYSMGGPYNEQFF.

This clonotype was observed at least ten times. The rearrangement joins TRBV7-6 to TRBJ1-1; D perhaps matches TRBD1 (6 bases). The germline gives CDR1 SGHVS, CDR2 FNYEAQ. V lost 0 bases and J 0 bases, leaving 11 bases between the germline ends. The CDR3 spans 16 residues. This CDR3 is CASSLATGQMNTEAFF. In DNA form, the CDR3 reads TGTGCCAGCAGCTTAGCCACAGGACAGATGAACACTGAAGCTTTCTTT.

The rearrangement uses TRBV6-5 and TRBJ1-4, with D possibly matching TRBD1 (5 bases). CDR3 size: 14 residues. Germline V CDR1 and CDR2: MNHEY, SVGAGI. V gave up 5 bases and J gave up 15 bases, with 22 bases separating them. The CDR3 spells CASSPTNLHGGMFF. The CDR3 nucleotides are TGTGCCAGCAGTCCGACGAACCTCCATGGGGGGATGTTTTTT.

The table lists this clonotype with a few counts. The rearrangement uses TRBV28 and TRBJ1-2; D possibly corresponds to TRBD1 (5 bases). Per the germline V gene, CDR1 is MDHEN and CDR2 is SYDVKM. Trimming took 8 bases from V and 4 from J, leaving 11 bases between them. The CDR3 totals 12 residues. CDR3 amino acids: CASHTGTYGYTF. CDR3 sequence (DNA): TGTGCCAGCCACACAGGCACCTATGGCTACACCTTC.

This clonotype was observed many times. The rearrangement joins TRBV5-4 to TRBJ1-4; 7 bases are shared with TRBD1. The CDR3 is 15 amino acids. The V gene end was trimmed by 3 bases and the J gene end by 5 bases; junction bases not matched to a gene: 7. Germline V gene sequence: CDR1 SGHNT, CDR2 YYREEE (reference sequence). The CDR3 region is CASSSRQGVNEKLFF. CDR3 bases: TGTGCCAGCAGCTCTCGACAGGGCGTAAATGAAAAACTGTTTTTT.